This T cell receptor beta chain was retrieved from a study of blood T cells in healthy people across ages. A second PCR of 7 to 11 cycles used a sample-barcoded 5' primer and a J-beta primer mix. TCRdb re-derived calls from the 5' RACE reads in MiXCR, one entry per CDR3 protein. The sample carries 450,000 to 600,000 distinct CDR3 sequences, about 25% recorded once. CDR3 length equals 15 residues. V was clipped by 4 bases and J by 5 bases; unmatched bases: 6. Germline loops: CDR1 SGHAT, CDR2 FQDESV (reference sequence). The sample also formed part of further work on T cells of mothers and their children.

The sequencing input was blood. The chain combines TRBV11-1 with TRBJ2-1; 9 bases align to TRBD1. The receptor was derived from a boy aged 2 to 10 in good health. The CDR3 region is CASSSSGTGHNEQFF. Written as DNA, the CDR3 is TGTGCCAGCAGCTCCTCCGGGACAGGGCACAATGAGCAGTTCTTC.